One T cell receptor beta chain is described in this entry. This sample stems from a study of cytomegalovirus exposure and HLA in healthy donors. The PCR ran on 60 Vbeta and 13 Jbeta primers. Clones were read by immunoSEQ multiplex PCR, and TCRdb kept only the in-frame ones, dropping some. This table holds roughly 180,000 clones, just over 75% found once. The ends lost 0 bases at V and 6 bases at J; junction bases unmatched: 8. This CDR3 has 16 residues. Germline lookup yields CDR1 KGHSH and CDR2 LQKENI. The sample comprised PBMCs. The V gene is TRBV18, the J gene TRBJ2-7, with 10 positions matching TRBD1. The sequence was obtained from a woman aged 30 to 39 in good health and CMV-seropositive. In nucleotides, the CDR3 is TGTGCCAGCTCACCACCGGTGGGGACAGGGGTGGTCGAGCAGTACTTC. Protein product: CASSPPVGTGVVEQYF.